This entry features one TCR beta chain sequence. This entry comes from a study of cytomegalovirus exposure and HLA in healthy donors. The CDR3 runs 15 residues. V was pared by 2 bases and J by 1 base, with 11 bases between. Germline V gene sequence: CDR1 SGHRS, CDR2 YFSETQ. Generated by immunoSEQ multiplex PCR, the TCRdb table keeps only in-frame clones and is missing some. The data contain around 60,000 clones, 90% to 96% of them singletons. The genes are TRBV5-1 and TRBJ2-3; tentatively, D is TRBD1 (6 bases). Specimen: PBMCs. This TCR was recovered from a woman aged 18-35 years in good health and CMV-seronegative. As DNA, the CDR3 is TGCGCCAGCAGCTTAACAGGGACGGGCACAGATACGCAGTATTTT. Amino acid sequence: CASSLTGTGTDTQYF.